One and the same sample provided the 22 T cell receptor beta chains below, sequenced in a study of T cell responses to AZD1222 COVID-19 vaccine. Generated by immunoSEQ multiplex PCR, the TCRdb table keeps only in-frame clones and is missing some. This repertoire shows roughly 150,000 clones, 91% found once; its top ten account for about 5%. The source was peripheral blood, collected on day 0 of AZD1222 vaccination. These receptors were taken from an adult in good health.

This clone appeared once. The chain combines TRBV5-1 with TRBJ2-3; unclear D gene. CDR1 and CDR2 from the germline V gene are SGHRS and YFSETQ. The CDR3 is 13 amino acids. The V gene lost 3 bases and the J gene lost 0 bases, with 5 bases spanning the gap. CDR3 bases: TGCGCCAGCAGCTATAAAAGCACAGATACGCAGTATTTT. It specifies CASSYKSTDTQYF.

This chain joins TRBV28 and TRBJ1-1; 7 nucleotides agree with TRBD1. The junction had 2 bases not matched to a gene; V was cut back by 4 bases and J by 3 bases. Germline lookup yields CDR1 MDHEN and CDR2 SYDVKM. The CDR3 length is 13 residues. The CDR3 is CASSSGQDTEAFF. Here the CDR3 DNA reads TGTGCCAGCAGTTCCGGACAGGACACTGAAGCTTTCTTT.

The rearrangement uses TRBV27 and TRBJ1-2; D might be TRBD1 (5 bases). The germline V gene has CDR1 MNHEY and CDR2 SMNVEV (reference sequence). This CDR3 is built from 15 residues. Trimming cost V 5 bases and J 8 bases, with 21 bases left between them. CDR3 protein: CASSTTPQGREGYTF. The DNA for the CDR3 is TGTGCCAGCAGTACCACCCCCCAGGGACGAGAAGGCTACACCTTC.

The chain combines TRBV19 with TRBJ2-5, with 9 bases that match TRBD1. The CDR3 consists of 17 residues. Germline assignment: CDR1 LNHDA and CDR2 SQIVND (reference sequence). The V segment lost 2 bases and the J segment 4 bases; nucleotides outside the gene matches: 11. The CDR3 DNA follows: TGTGCCAGTAGTATACGGGCGGTGGGACAGGGAGGAGAGACCCAGTACTTC. Translated: CASSIRAVGQGGETQYF. Full variable domain (outside the CDR3, taken from reference TRBV19 and TRBJ2-5): DGGITQSPKYLFRKEGQNVTLSCEQNLNHDAMYWYRQDPGQGLRLIYYSQIVNDFQKGDIAEGYSVSREKKESFPLTVTSAQKNPTAFYLCASSIRAVGQGGETQYFGPGTRLLVL.

The rearrangement joins TRBV5-1 to TRBJ2-7, with 7 positions matching TRBD2. Germline assignment: CDR1 SGHRS and CDR2 YFSETQ. This CDR3 contains 13 residues. The V and J ends lost 2 bases and 6 bases, in that order; junction bases with no gene match: 5. The CDR3 nucleotides read TGCGCCAGCAGCTTTAATGAGCGGGGCGAGCAGTACTTC. This sequence encodes CASSFNERGEQYF. Full variable domain (outside the CDR3, taken from reference TRBV5-1 and TRBJ2-7): KAGVTQTPRYLIKTRGQQVTLSCSPISGHRSVSWYQQTPGQGLQFLFEYFSETQRNKGNFPGRFSGRQFSNSRSEMNVSTLELGDSALYLCASSFNERGEQYFGPGTRLTVT.

Comment on this clone: Mismatch with germline at one junction end may stem from a read error. The J gene is TRBJ2-1, the V gene TRBV7-7, with 12 bases that match TRBD1. Germline lookup yields CDR1 SSHAT and CDR2 FNYEAQ (reference sequence). The CDR3 totals 16 residues. The CDR3 is CASSPLGGQGAGEQFF. CDR3 DNA sequence: TGTGCTAGCAGCCCTTTAGGGGGACAGGGGGCTGGGGAGCAGTTCTTC.

This chain connects TRBV6-5 to TRBJ2-7; 9 nucleotides agree with TRBD1. Germline V gene data show CDR1 as MNHEY and CDR2 as SVGAGI. The CDR3 loop spans 13 amino acids. V was pared by 8 bases and J by 5 bases, with 7 bases of the junction left unmatched. The CDR3 DNA follows: TGTGCCAGCGGACAGGGGATTGTCAACGAGCAGTACTTC. Protein: CASGQGIVNEQYF.

The chain links TRBV5-4 to TRBJ2-1, with D unresolved. The germline CDR1 and CDR2 sequences are SGHNT and YYREEE (reference sequence). V gave up 0 bases and J gave up 0 bases, with 16 bases separating them. This CDR3 is built from 18 residues. CDR3 in amino acids: CASSLALGFYSSYNEQFF. CDR3 DNA sequence: TGTGCCAGCAGCTTGGCCCTCGGATTTTATTCCTCCTACAATGAGCAGTTCTTC.

The chain has TRBV6-6 and TRBJ1-1, with 7 bases matching TRBD1. V shed 2 bases and J 3 bases; nucleotides not matched to a gene: 3. From germline, CDR1 is MNHNY and CDR2 SVGAGI (reference sequence). The CDR3 has 14 residues. For the CDR3, the DNA is TGTGCCAGCAGTTACGGGACAGTGGACACTGAAGCTTTCTTT. This gives the protein CASSYGTVDTEAFF.

V gene TRBV7-9 combines with J gene TRBJ1-1; D remains unclear. CDR1 is SEHNR, CDR2 FQNEAQ, per germline (reference sequence). With 1 base removed from V and 4 bases from J, the gap between germline ends came to 10 bases. CDR3 length: 14 amino acids. The CDR3 DNA sequence: TGTGCCAGCAGCTTAGTCGGGCTTGGCACTGAAGCTTTCTTT. Its protein product is CASSLVGLGTEAFF.

This chain links TRBV6-5 with TRBJ1-1; D unclear. Trimming took off 6 bases at V and 2 bases at J, with 10 bases between the two ends. Germline V gives CDR1 MNHEY, CDR2 SVGAGI. This CDR3 contains 13 residues. In DNA form, the CDR3 reads TGTGCCAGCAGACAACAGATCAACACTGAAGCTTTCTTT. Protein: CASRQQINTEAFF.

This chain connects TRBV6-2 or TRBV6-3 to TRBJ2-7; 13 bases align to TRBD2. V lost 4 bases, J lost 8 bases, and 5 bases stayed unmatched. This CDR3 is built from 14 residues. Germline CDR1 is MNHEY and CDR2 is SVGEGT. The CDR3 sequence: CASSWTSGSLKQYF. The CDR3, as DNA: TGTGCCAGCAGTTGGACTAGCGGGAGTTTAAAGCAGTACTTC.

The rearrangement uses TRBV10-2 and TRBJ2-2; 10 bases map to TRBD2. Trimming removed 3 bases from V and 4 bases from J; junction bases left unmatched: 8. CDR3 length: 17 residues. Per germline, CDR1 WSHSY and CDR2 SAAADI. The CDR3 here is CASSDPLAGDSTGELFF. The CDR3 coding sequence is TGCGCCAGCAGTGATCCGCTAGCGGGAGATAGCACCGGGGAGCTGTTTTTT.

This chain links TRBV10-3 with TRBJ2-4; D is possibly TRBD2 (5 bases). V lost 0 bases to trimming and J lost 1 base, with 10 bases between them. The V gene's germline CDR1 is ENHRY and CDR2 SYGVKD. CDR3 size: 16 residues. The CDR3 reads CAISESQQRAKNIQYF. CDR3 DNA: TGTGCCATCAGTGAGTCTCAGCAGCGGGCCAAAAACATTCAGTACTTC.

The chain recombines TRBV27 with TRBJ2-1, with 10 bases fitting TRBD2. V dropped 7 bases and J dropped 4; count of bases not matched to a gene: 7. Germline CDR1 reads MNHEY; CDR2 reads SMNVEV (reference sequence). This CDR3 region has 15 residues. For the CDR3, the DNA is TGTGCCAGCAAATTCGGAGCGGGAGGGTACAATGAGCAGTTCTTC. This sequence encodes CASKFGAGGYNEQFF.

V is TRBV7-6 and J is TRBJ2-1; weak D call: TRBD2 (6 bases). CDR1 SGHVS and CDR2 FNYEAQ come from the germline V gene. This CDR3 is 15 amino acids long. Trimming cost V 1 base and J 6 bases, with 13 bases left between them. The CDR3 spells CASSLVPGVTNEQFF. The CDR3 DNA reads TGTGCCAGCAGCTTAGTGCCGGGAGTGACCAATGAGCAGTTCTTC.

This clone was picked up a small number of times. V is TRBV7-2 and J is TRBJ2-7; 9 bases agree with TRBD1. Per the germline V gene, CDR1 is SGHTA and CDR2 is FQGNSA. The ends lost 3 bases at V and 1 base at J; junction bases unmatched: 4. The CDR3 runs 15 residues. The CDR3 sequence is CASSFTGTGSYEQYF. CDR3 DNA: TGTGCCAGCAGCTTCACCGGGACAGGGTCCTACGAGCAGTACTTC.

This clone was detected only once. This rearrangement joins TRBV28 to TRBJ1-2, with no clear D. This CDR3 spans 14 amino acids. V was pared by 8 bases and J by 2 bases, with 15 bases between. The germline V gene has CDR1 MDHEN and CDR2 SYDVKM. The CDR3 nucleotides are TGTGCCAGCGGAATTCTCCGGGTAAACTATGGCTACACCTTC. Translation gives CASGILRVNYGYTF.

The chain couples TRBV30 to TRBJ1-2; 10 nucleotides agree with TRBD1. Germline trimming cut 0 bases from V and 8 bases from J; bases unmatched to any gene: 12. The CDR3 spans 16 residues. Germline lookup yields CDR1 GTSNPN and CDR2 SVGIG (reference sequence). This CDR3 is CAWSVGVDRGRGGYTF. In DNA, the CDR3 is TGTGCCTGGAGTGTAGGTGTTGACAGGGGGCGAGGAGGCTACACCTTC.

The rearrangement uses TRBV6-5 and TRBJ2-3, with 8 bases matching TRBD2. Germline V CDR1 and CDR2: MNHEY, SVGAGI. This CDR3 has 14 amino acids. With 6 bases clipped from V and 6 bases from J, the junction kept 8 bases outside the gene matches. The CDR3 bases are TGTGCCAGCAGCCCCGGGACTAGTAGGGATACGCAGTATTTT. This translates into CASSPGTSRDTQYF.

The rearrangement joins TRBV5-5 to TRBJ1-5; no definite D call. The CDR3 totals 13 residues. Germline V gene data show CDR1 as SGHKS and CDR2 as YYEKEE (reference sequence). The V gene lost 0 bases and the J gene lost 9 bases, with 10 bases spanning the gap. The CDR3 reads CASSLEWGAPQHF. The CDR3 DNA is TGTGCCAGCAGCTTGGAGTGGGGTGCGCCCCAGCATTTT.

The chain has TRBV24-1 and TRBJ2-3; TRBD2 agrees at 12 bases. The CDR3 sequence is 17 residues long. V was pared by 7 bases and J by 3 bases, with 10 bases of the junction left unmatched. From germline, CDR1 is KGHDR and CDR2 SFDVKD. CDR3 region: CATSDPSGRGRTDTQYF. In DNA form, the CDR3 reads TGTGCCACCAGCGATCCTAGCGGGAGGGGGAGGACAGATACGCAGTATTTT.